This is a list of T cell receptor beta chains from one sample in a study of pediatric ulcerative colitis. Clones were read by immunoSEQ multiplex PCR, and TCRdb kept only the in-frame ones, dropping some. The table lists tens of thousands of clones, about nine tenths of them singletons, with around 1.4% in the top ten. Sequenced sample: blood. The receptors come from a boy aged 5 to 17 who was a control in a study of pediatric ulcerative colitis. CDR3s include the opening cysteine and the closing phenylalanine or tryptophan. Each record gives: D gene, V gene, clone size, J gene, CDR3 DNA, CDR3 protein. The D gene is left open where the match is weak. Clone size is shown for a subset of rows, as once, few, many or a class of expanded clone.

-	TRBV6-6	-	TRBJ1-4	TGTGCCAGCAACCCCCGGGACGGGGGCGAAAAACTGTTTTTT	CASNPRDGGEKLFF
-	TRBV29-1	-	TRBJ1-2	TGCAGCGTTGAAAATGCAGGGGTGGACGGCTACACCTTC	CSVENAGVDGYTF
TRBD1	TRBV4-2	-	TRBJ1-3	TGTGCCAGCAGCCAAGATGATAAGGCGACAGGGCGGAACACCATATATTTT	CASSQDDKATGRNTIYF
-	TRBV6-5	-	TRBJ1-1	TGTGCCAGCAGCCACCTCACAGGAGCTTTCTTT	CASSHLTGAFF
-	TRBV10-3	-	TRBJ1-1	TGTGCCATCAGTGAGTCTGGGGTCCCTGAAGCTTTCTTT	CAISESGVPEAFF
TRBD2	TRBV29-1	-	TRBJ2-1	TGCAGCGTTCTTCGGGGGGGTTACAATGAGCAGTTCTTC	CSVLRGGYNEQFF
-	TRBV4-2	once	TRBJ2-5	TGTGCCAGCAGCCAAGAATTAAAGGGCCAGACCCAGTACTTC	CASSQELKGQTQYF
TRBD2	TRBV4-1	-	TRBJ2-7	TGCGCCAGCAGCCAACAGCCCCTTCGGACTAGCGGGACCTACGAGCAGTACTTC	CASSQQPLRTSGTYEQYF
TRBD1	TRBV30	-	TRBJ1-1	TGTGCCTGTCGACAGGGGGATAGATGGGGGGAAGCTTTCTTT	CACRQGDRWGEAFF
-	TRBV9	once	TRBJ2-2	TGTGCCAGCAGCGTGAAACAGGGACGACCGAACACCGGGGAGCTGTTTTTT	CASSVKQGRPNTGELFF
TRBD1	TRBV6-4	-	TRBJ2-4	TGTGCCAGCAGAGCAACCTGGACAGGGAGCGCCAAAAACATTCAGTACTTC	CASRATWTGSAKNIQYF
-	TRBV11-2	-	TRBJ1-4	TGTGCCAGCACATCGGGGGCTGCCGCGGGAGGGTCTGAAAAACTGTTTTTT	CASTSGAAAGGSEKLFF
TRBD1	TRBV11-2	once	TRBJ2-2	TGTGCCAGCAGCTTCGGTCGGGTAGGGGGCATAAACACCGGGGAGCTGTTTTTT	CASSFGRVGGINTGELFF
-	TRBV6-5	-	TRBJ2-5	TGTGCCAGCAGTTATGCGAAGCGGGAGACCCAGTACTTC	CASSYAKRETQYF
-	TRBV2	-	TRBJ2-7	TGTGCCAGCAGTCCGGGACTTTCCGCCTACGAGCAGTACTTC	CASSPGLSAYEQYF
-	TRBV27	-	TRBJ2-7	TGTGCCAGCAGATGGCGAAGGGACGAGCCCTCCTACGAGCAGTACTTC	CASRWRRDEPSYEQYF
-	TRBV9	-	TRBJ2-7	TGTGCCAGCAGCGTAGGATTGACCAGCTCCTACGAGCAGTACTTC	CASSVGLTSSYEQYF